The 3 T cell receptor beta chains below come from one sample, sequenced in a study of OX40 agonist ivuxolimab in advanced cancers. Sequencing was performed with immunoSEQ multiplex PCR; in TCRdb, only in-frame clones are kept and a portion is missing. The sample consists of fewer than 100,000 clones, about 89% of them appearing once. The material was CD4+ or CD8+ T cells sorted from blood, obtained in a trial of the OX40 agonist ivuxolimab. The receptors derive from an adult with an advanced solid tumor such as melanoma, head and neck, liver or kidney cancer.

J is TRBJ2-3 and V is TRBV30; perhaps TRBD2 as D (5 bases). CDR1 is GTSNPN, CDR2 SVGIG, per germline (reference sequence). The CDR3 is 13 amino acids. V lost 1 base, J lost 4 bases, and 9 bases lay in between. CDR3: CAWSGSVADTQYF. For the CDR3, the DNA is TGTGCCTGGAGTGGTAGCGTGGCAGATACGCAGTATTTT.

The genes are TRBV11-2 and TRBJ1-4; D is unresolved. CDR3 size: 16 residues. The germline CDR1 and CDR2 sequences are SGHAT and FQNNGV. V lost 1 base and J lost 0, with 9 bases in between. The CDR3 reads CASSLALAATNEKLFF. The CDR3 DNA sequence: TGTGCCAGCAGCTTAGCCCTAGCAGCAACTAATGAAAAACTGTTTTTT.

The chain joins TRBV27 to TRBJ2-3, with 9 nucleotides matching TRBD1. Losses at the gene ends were 7 bases for V and 4 bases for J; bases not matched to a gene: 9. This CDR3 region has 15 residues. CDR1 and CDR2 (germline): MNHEY, SMNVEV (reference sequence). The CDR3 nucleotides read TGTGCCAGCACCCTAACAGGGGGCTGGGCAGATACGCAGTATTTT. This codes for CASTLTGGWADTQYF.